This T cell receptor beta chain was retrieved from a study of blood T cell repertoires in COVID-19. Background on the study: Both acute and convalescent COVID-19 samples were obtained from the United States, Italy and Spain. T cells, B-cell-depleted T cells, or PBMCs provided the cDNA or gDNA that served as material.

This CDR3 is built from 16 residues. One Seattle source followed patients from active infection through their disease course. In the authors' methods: Amplification of reference gene primers was used by the study to estimate nucleated cell counts. The assay was immunoSEQ multiplex PCR, and TCRdb's table has in-frame clones only and misses some. V, J and clone size are those of that table, while D and trimming were read from the DNA. The sample consists of approximately 300,000 clones, over 75% of them appearing once. This receptor was taken from a young woman with COVID-19, enrolled during active disease. The V and J genes are TRBV21-1 and TRBJ1-5. TRBV21-1 has pseudogene status. Sequenced: peripheral blood. CDR3 sequence (DNA): TGTGCCAGCAGCAAAGCTGGAGACCAACGCAATCAGCCCCAGCATTTT. Protein product: CASSKAGDQRNQPQHF.